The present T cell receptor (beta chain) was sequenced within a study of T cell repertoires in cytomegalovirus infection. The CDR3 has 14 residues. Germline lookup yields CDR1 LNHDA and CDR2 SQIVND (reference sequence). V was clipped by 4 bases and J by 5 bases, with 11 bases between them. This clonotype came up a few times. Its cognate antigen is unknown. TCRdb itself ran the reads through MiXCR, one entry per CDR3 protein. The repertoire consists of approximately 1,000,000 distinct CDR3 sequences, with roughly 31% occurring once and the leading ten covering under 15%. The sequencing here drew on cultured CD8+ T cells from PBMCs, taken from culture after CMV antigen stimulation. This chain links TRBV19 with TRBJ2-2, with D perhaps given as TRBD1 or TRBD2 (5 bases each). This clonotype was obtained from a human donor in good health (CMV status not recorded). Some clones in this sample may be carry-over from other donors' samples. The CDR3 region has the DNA TGTGCCAGTAGTACTGCAGGGAGTACCGGGGAGCTGTTTTTT. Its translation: CASSTAGSTGELFF.